This is a list of T cell receptor beta chains from one sample in a study of blood T cell repertoires in COVID-19. The table came from immunoSEQ multiplex PCR; TCRdb's copy has only in-frame clones and leaves some out. The table includes about 72,000 clones, around 90% detected once. The sequenced sample consisted of peripheral blood. These TCRs come from a woman aged 55 to 70 with active COVID-19. The CDR3 runs from the conserved cysteine through the conserved F or W. Fields, in order: V gene, D gene, J gene, clone size, CDR3 protein, CDR3 DNA. The D gene is left open where the match is weak. Clone size is stated in some rows and not others, as once, few, many or a class when expanded.

TRBV5-1,NA,TRBJ2-2,NA,CASSTGLMNTGELFF,TGCGCCAGCAGCACCGGACTTATGAACACCGGGGAGCTGTTTTTT
TRBV6-5,NA,TRBJ1-2,medium-sized,CASSYNSEVYGYTF,TGTGCCAGCAGTTACAATTCGGAGGTCTATGGCTACACCTTC
TRBV29-1,NA,TRBJ1-1,NA,CSVKGTGLYEAFF,TGCAGCGTTAAGGGTACAGGGCTGTATGAAGCTTTCTTT
TRBV4-1,NA,TRBJ1-3,many,CASSLGQSGNTIYF,TGCGCCAGCAGCCTCGGACAGTCTGGAAACACCATATATTTT
TRBV7-8,TRBD2,TRBJ2-3,NA,CASSSRVAGGPSTDTQYF,TGTGCCAGCAGCTCCCGGGTAGCGGGAGGGCCAAGCACAGATACGCAGTATTTT
TRBV7-9,NA,TRBJ2-1,NA,CASSFLLNEQFF,TGTGCCAGCAGCTTCCTCCTCAATGAGCAGTTCTTC
TRBV6-5,TRBD2,TRBJ2-7,NA,CASILAGDYEQYF,TGTGCCAGCATTTTAGCGGGGGACTACGAGCAGTACTTC
TRBV6-2/TRBV6-3,TRBD2,TRBJ2-2,NA,CASSYDAGDKTGELFF,TGTGCCAGCAGTTACGATGCGGGAGACAAAACCGGGGAGCTGTTTTTT
TRBV7-9,TRBD1,TRBJ2-7,NA,CASSEGTGTYEQYF,TGTGCCAGCAGCGAAGGGACAGGGACCTACGAGCAGTACTTC
TRBV4-2,TRBD1,TRBJ1-2,NA,CASSPLDRGEGYTF,TGTGCCAGCAGCCCGTTAGACAGGGGAGAAGGCTACACCTTC
TRBV5-1,TRBD1,TRBJ1-1,once,CASSLDRVMNTEAFF,TGCGCCAGCAGCTTAGACAGGGTAATGAACACTGAAGCTTTCTTT
TRBV10-2,NA,TRBJ2-7,NA,CASNGGAYEQYF,TGCGCCAGCAACGGAGGGGCCTACGAGCAGTACTTC
TRBV7-9,TRBD2,TRBJ2-1,NA,CAGETSGRSENEQFF,TGTGCCGGGGAAACTAGCGGGAGGTCGGAAAATGAGCAGTTCTTC
TRBV19,NA,TRBJ1-2,few,CASSPRLYGYTF,TGTGCCAGTAGTCCGCGACTCTATGGCTACACCTTC
TRBV7-9,NA,TRBJ1-1,NA,CASSQTGNTEAFF,TGTGCCAGCAGCCAGACAGGGAACACTGAAGCTTTCTTT
TRBV3-1/TRBV3-2,TRBD2,TRBJ2-2,NA,CASSQGPGLAEFTGELFF,TGTGCCAGCAGCCAAGGGCCCGGGCTAGCGGAGTTCACCGGGGAGCTGTTTTTT
TRBV24-1,NA,TRBJ2-3,NA,CATSGVPGEIGDTQYF,TGTGCCACCAGTGGGGTACCGGGAGAGATTGGGGATACGCAGTATTTT
TRBV7-2,NA,TRBJ2-5,once,CASSFAGTVGETQYF,TGTGCCAGCAGCTTCGCGGGCACAGTAGGGGAGACCCAGTACTTC
TRBV7-2,NA,TRBJ2-7,NA,CASSLEPTPLYYEQYF,TGTGCCAGCAGCTTAGAGCCCACCCCCCTCTACTACGAGCAGTACTTC
TRBV5-6,NA,TRBJ1-6,NA,CASSRPPLAGGRNSPLHF,TGTGCCAGCAGCAGACCCCCCTTGGCGGGGGGGAGGAATTCACCCCTCCACTTT
TRBV28,NA,TRBJ2-2,NA,CASSPRREVWELFF,TGTGCCAGCAGTCCGAGACGGGAAGTCTGGGAGCTGTTTTTT
TRBV6-5,NA,TRBJ1-2,once,CAGTGTSANYGYTF,TGTGCCGGAACAGGGACCTCGGCTAACTATGGCTACACCTTC
TRBV27,TRBD2,TRBJ2-5,NA,CASSLTSGQETQYF,TGTGCCAGCAGTTTGACTAGCGGTCAAGAGACCCAGTACTTC
TRBV19,NA,TRBJ1-1,NA,CASSSDRFRTEAFF,TGTGCCAGTAGTTCCGACAGATTTCGCACTGAAGCTTTCTTT
TRBV15,TRBD1,TRBJ1-2,NA,CATSRSHRGQYGYTF,TGTGCCACCAGCAGATCCCACAGGGGCCAGTATGGCTACACCTTC
TRBV19,TRBD2,TRBJ2-1,NA,CASSIDLTSGWPNEQFF,TGTGCCAGTAGTATAGATCTTACTAGCGGGTGGCCAAATGAGCAGTTCTTC
TRBV10-3,TRBD1,TRBJ2-7,NA,CAIRGQGGYEQYF,TGTGCCATCAGAGGACAGGGGGGCTACGAGCAGTACTTC
TRBV10-2,TRBD2,TRBJ2-3,NA,CASKAGATTDTQYF,TGCGCCAGCAAAGCGGGGGCGACCACAGATACGCAGTATTTT
TRBV5-6,NA,TRBJ2-7,NA,CASSLGHLAYEQYF,TGTGCCAGCAGCTTGGGACACTTGGCCTACGAGCAGTACTTC
TRBV5-4,TRBD2,TRBJ2-7,few,CASSAGLAGLSYEQYF,TGTGCCAGCAGCGCGGGACTAGCGGGGCTCTCCTACGAGCAGTACTTC